Listed here are 15 T cell receptor beta chains from one sample, sequenced in a study of blood T cells in healthy people across ages. A second roughly 6 to 12 cycle PCR used barcoded and J-beta primers. TCRdb re-analysed the 5' RACE reads in MiXCR, keeping a single row per CDR3 protein. The data show 1.8 million or so distinct CDR3 sequences, about two fifths seen once. The sequenced material came from blood. The source of these receptors is a human donor in good health.

V is TRBV7-9 and J is TRBJ2-1, with D possibly TRBD2 on 5 matching bases. Between the trimmed V and J ends, which lost 3 bases and 7 bases, there was a span of 7 bases. Per the germline V gene, CDR1 is SEHNR and CDR2 is FQNEAQ (reference sequence). The length of the CDR3 is 12 residues. The CDR3 sequence: CASSFWENEQFF. In DNA, the CDR3 is TGTGCCAGCAGCTTTTGGGAGAATGAGCAGTTCTTC.

This clonotype was seen a handful of times. The chain employs TRBV7-9 and TRBJ2-3; TRBD2 might be the D (5 bases). This CDR3 comprises 14 residues. Germline CDR1 SEHNR, CDR2 FQNEAQ (reference sequence). V was cut by 5 bases and J by 3 bases, with 12 bases left in between. The CDR3 spells CASSPADPTDTQYF. DNA of the CDR3: TGTGCCAGCAGCCCAGCGGATCCGACAGATACGCAGTATTTT.

V is TRBV12-3 or TRBV12-4 and J is TRBJ1-2, with 8 bases matching TRBD1. The CDR3 sequence is 13 residues long. V lost 4 bases and J lost 8; bases outside the gene matches: 6. In DNA form, the CDR3 reads TGTGCCAGCAGTTCGGACAGGGACTTAGGCTACACCTTC. Translated, it gives CASSSDRDLGYTF.

This clonotype was picked up a small number of times. The V and J genes are TRBV4-3 and TRBJ2-3, with D perhaps given as TRBD1 or TRBD2 (5 bases each). In germline, CDR1 is LGHNA, CDR2 YSLEER. The CDR3 is 17 amino acids. V dropped 0 bases and J dropped 2 bases, with 15 bases sitting between them. The CDR3 DNA sequence: TGCGCCAGCAGCCAAGAAGCTGGGGGAGTATACACAGATACGCAGTATTTT. It codes for CASSQEAGGVYTDTQYF.

The chain joins TRBV5-6 to TRBJ1-4, with TRBD1 matching 7 bases. Trimming took 3 bases from V and 6 from J; bases not matched to a gene: 11. The CDR3 covers 16 residues. CDR1 is SGHDT, CDR2 YYEEEE, per germline. The CDR3 region is CASSWGRGELDEKLFF. The CDR3 nucleotides are TGTGCCAGCAGCTGGGGCAGGGGGGAACTGGATGAAAAACTGTTTTTT.

Many counts were recorded for this clonotype. This chain joins TRBV7-2 and TRBJ2-3, with 13 bases fitting TRBD2. Germline CDR1 reads SGHTA; CDR2 reads FQGNSA. Unmatched junction bases numbered 5, after V lost 1 base and J lost 1 base. CDR3 length: 18 residues. CDR3 protein: CASSLVPTSGGRTDTQYF. Written as DNA, the CDR3 is TGTGCCAGCAGCTTAGTGCCGACTAGCGGGGGGCGCACAGATACGCAGTATTTT.

This clonotype was seen a handful of times. The chain is built from TRBV6-2 or TRBV6-3 and TRBJ2-1; TRBD1 matches 9 bases. CDR3 size: 16 residues. Germline V gives CDR1 MNHEY, CDR2 SVGEGT. Germline trimming cut 7 bases from V and 9 bases from J; bases unmatched to any gene: 16. The DNA for the CDR3 is TGTGCCAGCAAAATTACCGGGACAGGGTTTAGCGGTGAGCAGTTCTTC. It translates to CASKITGTGFSGEQFF.

The CDR3 nucleotides read TGTGCCATCAGCCCGAGCAGGGATCGGAACACTGAAGCTTTCTTT. Protein: CAISPSRDRNTEAFF. The chain joins TRBV10-3 to TRBJ1-1; TRBD1 might be the D (5 bases). Trimming shortened V by 6 bases and J by 1 base, and 15 bases separated the two germline ends. CDR1 and CDR2 from the germline V gene are ENHRY and SYGVKD. The CDR3 runs 15 residues.

This clonotype was counted between two and nine times. The chain is built from TRBV10-3 and TRBJ1-2; possible D gene TRBD1, 5 bases. The CDR3 length is 16 residues. V shed 4 bases and J shed 1 base, with 16 bases lying between them. Germline values: CDR1 ENHRY, CDR2 SYGVKD. CDR3: CAISGDPGTDNYGYTF. Written as DNA, the CDR3 is TGTGCCATCAGTGGCGACCCAGGGACTGATAACTATGGCTACACCTTC.

The chain uses TRBV12-5 and TRBJ1-2, with 8 bases identical to TRBD1. The V and J ends lost 7 bases and 5 bases, in that order; junction bases with no gene match: 21. The CDR3 has 18 amino acids. Germline V CDR1 and CDR2: LGHNT, FRNRAP. The CDR3 nucleotides read TGTGCTAGTGTCCTCTCCGGCGGCGGGGCAGGGGGCTCGTATGGCTACACCTTC. This encodes CASVLSGGGAGGSYGYTF. Supplemented by reference TRBV12-5 and TRBJ1-2, the full variable domain reads DARVTQTPRHKVTEMGQEVTMRCQPILGHNTVFWYRQTMMQGLELLAYFRNRAPLDDSGMPKDRFSAEMPDATLATLKIQPSEPRDSAVYFCASVLSGGGAGGSYGYTFGSGTRLTVV.

This clonotype appeared a few times. The rearrangement joins TRBV7-9 to TRBJ1-4; tentatively, D is TRBD1 (5 bases). The V end lost 5 bases, the J end lost 6 bases, and 16 bases lay between the germline ends. The CDR3 contains 15 residues. Germline V gene sequence: CDR1 SEHNR, CDR2 FQNEAQ (reference sequence). The CDR3 is CASSPADREYEKLFF. The CDR3 bases are TGTGCCAGCAGCCCAGCTGACAGAGAGTATGAAAAACTGTTTTTT.

This clonotype has only a few counts. The chain combines TRBV11-2 with TRBJ2-5, with 7 bases fitting TRBD1. Germline-derived CDR1 and CDR2 are SGHAT and FQNNGV. The CDR3 contains 16 residues. V was clipped by 3 bases and J by 3 bases; unmatched bases: 10. CDR3 residues: CASSFGDPGQKETQYF. The DNA for the CDR3 is TGTGCCAGCAGCTTTGGGGATCCGGGACAGAAAGAGACCCAGTACTTC.

This clonotype occurred once. CDR3 in DNA: TGTGCCAGCAGCGTCAGAGGGACAGGGGAGACTGAAGCTTTCTTT. Its translation: CASSVRGTGETEAFF. The genes are TRBV9 and TRBJ1-1; 10 nucleotides align to TRBD1. Germline-derived CDR1 and CDR2 are SGDLS and YYNGEE. V gave up 2 bases and J gave up 5 bases; unmatched junction bases: 6. CDR3 length: 15 residues.

The CDR3 DNA follows: TGTGCCAGCAGTACCCTGGGCCAAGCAACTAATGAAAAACTGTTTTTT. It yields the protein CASSTLGQATNEKLFF. The V and J genes are TRBV6-2 or TRBV6-3 and TRBJ1-4; D unclear. Germline V gene lookup returns CDR1 MNHEY and CDR2 SVGEGT. The germline V and J ends were trimmed by 5 bases and 0 bases, with 13 bases remaining between them. The CDR3 is 16 residues long.

CDR3 in amino acids: CASSSGQNLYTNYGYTF. CDR3 in DNA: TGTGCCAGCAGCTCTGGACAGAACCTATATACTAACTATGGCTACACCTTC. The chain couples TRBV12-3 or TRBV12-4 to TRBJ1-2; D is possibly TRBD1 (6 bases). V was shortened by 6 bases and J by 0 bases, with 20 bases between the two germline ends. CDR3 size: 17 residues.